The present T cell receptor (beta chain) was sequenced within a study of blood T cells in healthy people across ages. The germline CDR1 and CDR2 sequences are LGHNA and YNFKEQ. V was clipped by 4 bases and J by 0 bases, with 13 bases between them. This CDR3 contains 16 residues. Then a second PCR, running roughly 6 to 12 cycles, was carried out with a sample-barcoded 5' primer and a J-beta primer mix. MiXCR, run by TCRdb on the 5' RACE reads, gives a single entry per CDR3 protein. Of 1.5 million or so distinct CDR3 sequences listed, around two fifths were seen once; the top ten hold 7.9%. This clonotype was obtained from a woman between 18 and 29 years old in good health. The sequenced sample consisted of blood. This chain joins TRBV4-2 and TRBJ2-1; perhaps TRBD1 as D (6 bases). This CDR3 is CASSRSQGSSYNEQFF. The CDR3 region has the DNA TGTGCCAGCAGCCGGTCCCAGGGGAGCTCCTACAATGAGCAGTTCTTC.